The following is a T cell receptor (beta chain) sequence with its context. What it binds is unknown. Several immunoSEQ 96-well plates shared each subset's DNA, each plate a replicate. In the original workflow: Filtering differed, since immunoSEQ gave only junction sequences and no quality scores. Sequenced by immunoSEQ multiplex PCR; TCRdb stores in-frame clones only, minus some. The D gene and trimming were derived from the DNA, and the V and J assignments and clone size from that table. Of 2 million to 2.5 million clones in the sample, approximately 95% were seen once. The data derive from a study of shared clonotypes between healthy human individuals. V gave up 7 bases and J gave up 0 bases, with 18 bases separating them. Per the germline V gene, CDR1 is MNHEY and CDR2 is SMNVEV (reference sequence). The CDR3 totals 16 residues. Researchers partitioned CD4+ cells into CD45RA+ naive and CD45RA-negative memory subsets.

General study results and limits: Generation probabilities were higher for clonotypes shared across all four sorted-subset donors than for unshared ones.

The V call is TRBV27, the J call TRBJ1-1; the D is unclear. This receptor was obtained from a man aged 18 to 29 in good health. Some clones in this sample may be carry-over from other donors' samples. The sample was naive CD4+ T cells from PBMCs. Regarding subset: CD45RA+ positively selected. CDR3 sequence: CASMPVRSRMNTEAFF. The CDR3 DNA is TGTGCCAGCATGCCCGTCAGAAGCCGTATGAACACTGAAGCTTTCTTT.